A selection of T cell receptor beta chains follows, all from one sample in a study of T cells after yellow fever vaccination. TCRdb re-derived calls from the 5' RACE reads in MiXCR, one entry per CDR3 protein. The sample holds about 370,000 distinct CDR3 sequences, more than 9% seen once. The sequenced sample was PBMCs, obtained on the day of the first yellow fever vaccination. These receptors were collected from a man between 18 and 29 years old who received the YFV17D yellow fever vaccine. CDR3s include the opening cysteine and the closing phenylalanine or tryptophan. D genes are given only for firm matches. Part of the rows lack a size; the others show once, few, many or a class for expanded clones.

>TRBV7-8|TRBJ2-5|few|TRBD1
CASSPGQGMETQYF
TGTGCCAGCAGCCCGGGACAGGGAATGGAGACCCAGTACTTC
>TRBV9|TRBJ2-5|-|-
CASSVDRTETQYF
TGTGCCAGCAGCGTAGACAGGACAGAGACCCAGTACTTC
>TRBV7-9|TRBJ1-6|many|-
CASSLEGNNSPLHF
TGTGCCAGCAGCTTAGAGGGTAATAATTCACCCCTCCACTTT
>TRBV10-3|TRBJ2-5|many|TRBD2
CAISGWGGDETQYF
TGTGCCATCAGTGGCTGGGGGGGGGATGAGACCCAGTACTTC
>TRBV5-5|TRBJ2-1|few|-
CASSPGWGYNEQFF
TGTGCCAGCAGCCCAGGATGGGGCTACAATGAGCAGTTCTTC
>TRBV9|TRBJ1-6|few|TRBD1
CASSVDLRDRDYNSPLHF
TGTGCCAGCAGCGTGGACCTTCGGGACAGGGATTATAATTCACCCCTCCACTTT
>TRBV12-3/TRBV12-4|TRBJ1-4|many|-
CASSGGGLSFTNEKLFF
TGTGCCAGCAGTGGTGGAGGGCTGAGTTTTACTAATGAAAAACTGTTTTTT
>TRBV10-3|TRBJ1-5|-|-
CAISGVDGNQPQHF
TGTGCCATCAGTGGAGTTGATGGCAATCAGCCCCAGCATTTT
>TRBV6-2/TRBV6-3|TRBJ2-3|few|-
CASSYDRRYTQYF
TGTGCCAGCAGTTACGACCGGCGATATACGCAGTATTTT
>TRBV5-1|TRBJ2-3|-|TRBD1
CASSFGQASTDTQYF
TGCGCCAGCAGCTTCGGACAGGCTAGCACAGATACGCAGTATTTT
>TRBV28|TRBJ1-1|few|TRBD1
CASRSGGAGGMNTEAFF
TGTGCCAGCAGATCAGGGGGCGCCGGGGGCATGAACACTGAAGCTTTCTTT
>TRBV7-6|TRBJ2-3|many|-
CASSFGGSDTQYF
TGTGCCAGCAGCTTCGGGGGATCAGATACGCAGTATTTT
>TRBV20-1|TRBJ1-2|-|-
CSAKQVGYGYTF
TGCAGTGCAAAACAGGTGGGCTATGGCTACACCTTC
>TRBV4-1|TRBJ1-1|-|TRBD1
CASSQLDGTGGYRAFF
TGCGCCAGCAGCCAGCTAGACGGGACAGGGGGCTATAGAGCTTTCTTT
>TRBV4-3|TRBJ1-1|-|TRBD1
CASSQEIGQTGSTEAFF
TGCGCCAGCAGCCAAGAGATAGGCCAGACAGGGAGTACTGAAGCTTTCTTT
>TRBV6-2/TRBV6-3|TRBJ2-5|few|-
CASSPTDETQYF
TGTGCCAGCAGTCCAACGGATGAGACCCAGTACTTC
>TRBV29-1|TRBJ2-6|few|-
CSGLSGANVLTF
TGCAGTGGTCTCTCTGGGGCCAACGTCCTGACTTTC
>TRBV20-1|TRBJ1-6|few|-
CSATSNSYNSPLHF
TGCAGTGCTACCAGTAATTCCTATAATTCACCCCTCCACTTT
>TRBV10-3|TRBJ1-1|few|-
CASCREVDTEAFF
TGTGCCTCCTGCCGGGAGGTTGACACTGAAGCTTTCTTT
>TRBV7-9|TRBJ2-7|few|-
CASSLVRGEQYF
TGTGCCAGCAGCTTAGTAAGGGGCGAGCAGTACTTC
>TRBV20-1|TRBJ2-1|few|-
CSARGLFNEQFF
TGCAGTGCTAGAGGCCTGTTCAATGAGCAGTTCTTC
>TRBV5-1|TRBJ1-6|-|TRBD1
CASSFSTRTGRINSPLHF
TGCGCCAGCAGCTTCTCGACTCGGACAGGGAGGATTAATTCACCCCTCCACTTT
>TRBV4-1|TRBJ2-3|-|TRBD2
CASSQVRGGDTQYF
TGCGCCAGCAGCCAAGTCCGGGGAGGGGATACGCAGTATTTT
>TRBV7-9|TRBJ1-1|-|-
CASSRNPEAFF
TGTGCCAGCAGCAGGAATCCTGAAGCTTTCTTT
>TRBV13|TRBJ2-2|few|-
CASSGYNTGELFF
TGTGCCAGCAGCGGATACAACACCGGGGAGCTGTTTTTT
>TRBV5-6|TRBJ2-7|few|TRBD1
CASSLTGVPYEQYF
TGTGCCAGCAGCCTGACAGGGGTTCCCTACGAGCAGTACTTC
>TRBV6-1|TRBJ1-4|few|-
CASSEGVAGEIATNEKLFF
TGTGCCAGCAGTGAAGGGGTTGCAGGGGAAATCGCAACTAATGAAAAACTGTTTTTT
>TRBV6-1|TRBJ2-1|-|-
CASSNPGNEQFF
TGTGCCAGCAGTAATCCGGGAAATGAGCAGTTCTTC
>TRBV7-3|TRBJ2-3|few|TRBD2
CASSHPPPRGGSDTQYF
TGTGCCAGCAGCCACCCACCCCCGCGGGGGGGCTCAGATACGCAGTATTTT
>TRBV3-1|TRBJ2-7|many|-
CASSQEPRYEQYF
TGTGCCAGCAGCCAAGAACCGCGCTACGAGCAGTACTTC
>TRBV3-1|TRBJ2-5|-|-
CASRLITGGETQYF
TGTGCCAGCAGGTTAATTACAGGAGGGGAGACCCAGTACTTC